This TCR beta chain was found in a study of CD4 T cells in relation to SARS-CoV-2 and coronaviruses. Looking at the study overall: TCR beta CDR3s were sequenced after roughly eleven-day antigen culture of PBMCs. Regarding the study as a whole: The cross-reactivity analysis covered only spike protein, not other viral proteins. The assay detects memory recall responses, not culture-primed primary responses.

Survey-level TCR-beta sequencing used DNA from CEF-cultured naive and memory CD4+ T cells. Assay: immunoSEQ multiplex PCR; the TCRdb copy retains only in-frame clones and omits some. The sample records about 38,000 clones, under 80% being singletons. Germline CDR1 and CDR2: SGHAT and FQDESV (reference sequence). This CDR3 is 14 amino acids long. V was pared by 4 bases and J by 7 bases, with 16 bases between. Concerning this clone: Its cognate antigen is unknown.

The genes are TRBV11-1 and TRBJ1-2; D gene ambiguous. The receptor comes from an adult with COVID-19. Sequencing was done on a sample of memory CD4+ T cells from PBMCs, cultured in vitro. DNA of the CDR3: TGTGCCAGCAGCTCCACCGGGTCCTTTGGTGGCTACACCTTC. Its protein is CASSSTGSFGGYTF.